The source of this T cell receptor (beta chain) is a study of OX40 agonist ivuxolimab in advanced cancers. Study-wide background: Earlier treatment with anti-PD-1, anti-PD-L1 or anti-CTLA-4 was permitted, and 30% to 40% had received some.

The CDR3 extends over 14 amino acids. The germline V gene encodes CDR1 WNHNN and CDR2 SYGVQD (reference sequence). V gave up 5 bases and J gave up 5 bases, with 15 bases separating them. As regards this clone: Antigen specificity is unknown.

General study results and limits: CD4+ and CD8+ blood T cells expanded clonally by week 6 at 0.1 to 3.0 mg/kg. Among T cells, CD8+ cells averaged more expanded clones than CD4+ cells.

Sequenced by immunoSEQ multiplex PCR; TCRdb stores in-frame clones only, minus some. Of 70,000 to 95,000 clones in the sample, around 90% were seen once. This chain joins TRBV10-1 and TRBJ1-1; D remains unclear. The source of this sequence is an adult with an advanced solid tumor such as melanoma, head and neck, liver or kidney cancer. Specimen: CD4+ or CD8+ T cells sorted from blood, collected in a trial of the OX40 agonist ivuxolimab. CDR3: CASSLQPGGTEAFF. The DNA for the CDR3 is TGCGCCAGCAGTTTGCAGCCGGGTGGAACTGAAGCTTTCTTT.